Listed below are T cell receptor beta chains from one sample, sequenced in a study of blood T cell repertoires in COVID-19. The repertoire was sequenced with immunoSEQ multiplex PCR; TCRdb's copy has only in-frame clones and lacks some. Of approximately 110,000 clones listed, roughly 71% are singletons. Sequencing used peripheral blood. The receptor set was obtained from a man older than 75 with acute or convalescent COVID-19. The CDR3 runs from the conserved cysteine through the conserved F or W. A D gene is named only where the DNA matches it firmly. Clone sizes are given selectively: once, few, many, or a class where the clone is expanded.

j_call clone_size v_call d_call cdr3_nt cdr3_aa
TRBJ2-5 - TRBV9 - TGTGCCAGCACCCCCGGGGGGCTCCAAGAGACCCAGTACTTC CASTPGGLQETQYF
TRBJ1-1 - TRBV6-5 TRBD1 TGTGCCAGCAGAGGGACAGGCGCTTTTGAAGCTTTCTTT CASRGTGAFEAFF
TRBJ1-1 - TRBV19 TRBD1 TGTGCCAGTAGTGCTCCGGGACAGAAAGCTTTCTTT CASSAPGQKAFF
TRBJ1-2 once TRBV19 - TGTGCCAGTAGTACATCCAGGGGCACCAACTATGGCTACACCTTC CASSTSRGTNYGYTF
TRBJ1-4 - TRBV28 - TGTGCCAGCAGTCCCCCGACGGGAACTAATGAAAAACTGTTTTTT CASSPPTGTNEKLFF
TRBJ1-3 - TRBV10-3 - TGTGCCATCATGCTTTCCAGTGGAAACACCATATATTTT CAIMLSSGNTIYF
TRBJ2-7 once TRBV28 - TGTGCCAGTATGGGGGCAGGGTTAACCTACGAGCAGTACTTC CASMGAGLTYEQYF
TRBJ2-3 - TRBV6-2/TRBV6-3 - TGTGCCAGCAGTTACCCCTACGAGCGTTACACAGATACGCAGTATTTT CASSYPYERYTDTQYF
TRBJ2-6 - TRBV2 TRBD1 TGTGCCGGCGGACAGGGAACGGGGGGGGCCAACGTCCTGACTTTC CAGGQGTGGANVLTF
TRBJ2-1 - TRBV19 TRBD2 TGTGCCAGTAGCTCTAGCGGACGCTACAATGAGCAGTTCTTC CASSSSGRYNEQFF
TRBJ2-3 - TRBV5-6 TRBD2 TGTGCCAGCAGCCTCGGGACTAGCGGGAGTATGGGCACAGATACGCAGTATTTT CASSLGTSGSMGTDTQYF
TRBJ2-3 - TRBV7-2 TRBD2 TGTGCCAGCAGCCCTATGATCCTAGCGGGAGGGGAAACAGATACGCAGTATTTT CASSPMILAGGETDTQYF
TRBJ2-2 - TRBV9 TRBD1 TGTGCCAGCAACACTCCGGGACAGGGGAGCACCGGGGAGCTGTTTTTT CASNTPGQGSTGELFF
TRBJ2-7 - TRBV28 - TGTGCCAGCAGTCTACTCCGGGTCTTCCTCTACGAGCAGTACTTC CASSLLRVFLYEQYF
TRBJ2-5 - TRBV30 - TGTGCCTGGAGCCACAGGGTTGGAGAGACCCAGTACTTC CAWSHRVGETQYF
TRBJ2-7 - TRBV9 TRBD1 TGTGCCAGCAGCGCGAACCCCGGGACAGGGATCAGCGAGCAGTACTTC CASSANPGTGISEQYF
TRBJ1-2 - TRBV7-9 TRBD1 TGTGCCAGCAGCTCCCCGACAGGGGACAACTATGGCTACACCTTC CASSSPTGDNYGYTF
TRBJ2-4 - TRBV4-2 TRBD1 TGTGCCAGCAGCCAACCAGGGGGAGCCTTAAACATTCAGTACTTC CASSQPGGALNIQYF
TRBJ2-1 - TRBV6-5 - TGTGCCAGCAGTCTACGACAGGGAGGTAATGAGCAGTTCTTC CASSLRQGGNEQFF
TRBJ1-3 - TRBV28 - TGTGCCAGCAGGGACTTACTATCTGGAAACACCATATATTTT CASRDLLSGNTIYF
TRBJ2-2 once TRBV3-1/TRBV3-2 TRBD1 TGTGCCAGCAGCCAAGATCGGCAGGGGGTTGACACCGGGGAGCTGTTTTTT CASSQDRQGVDTGELFF
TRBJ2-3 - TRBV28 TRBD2 TGTGCCAGCAGAAGCGGGAGCGGCACAGATACGCAGTATTTT CASRSGSGTDTQYF
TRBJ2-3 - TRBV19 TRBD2 TGTGCCAGTAGTATTGGGCCCTCTAGCGGGAGGGATTACACAGATACGCAGTATTTT CASSIGPSSGRDYTDTQYF
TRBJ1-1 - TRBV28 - TGTGCCAGCAGCCCACCAAGGGGCCGCATTATGAACACTGAAGCTTTCTTT CASSPPRGRIMNTEAFF
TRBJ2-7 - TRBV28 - TGTGCCAGTACAGGCAGTTACGAGCAGTACTTC CASTGSYEQYF
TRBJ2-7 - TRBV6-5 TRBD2 TGTGCCAGCCGACTAGCGGGGCAAACCTACGAGCAGTACTTC CASRLAGQTYEQYF
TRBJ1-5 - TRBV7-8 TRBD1 TGTGCCAGCAGCGGGGACAGGGAGGGTCAGCCCCAGCATTTT CASSGDREGQPQHF
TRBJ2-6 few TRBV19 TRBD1 TGTGCCAGTAGTACGACAGGGCGGTCGGCTGGGGCCAACGTCCTGACTTTC CASSTTGRSAGANVLTF
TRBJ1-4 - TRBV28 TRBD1 TGTGCCAGCAGTTTACTATCCTGGGACAGCGAAAAACTGTTTTTT CASSLLSWDSEKLFF
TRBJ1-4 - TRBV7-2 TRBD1 TGTGCCAGCAGCTTAGCGACAGGGGCTGGAAAACTGTTTTTT CASSLATGAGKLFF
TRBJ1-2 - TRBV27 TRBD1 TGTGCCAGCGGCGGACAGGTCGGAAGCTATGGCTACACCTTC CASGGQVGSYGYTF
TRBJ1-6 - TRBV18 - TGTGCCAGCTCCTTGGACAATGAATCACCCCTCCACTTT CASSLDNESPLHF
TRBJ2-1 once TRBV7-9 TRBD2 TGTGCCAGCAGCTTCCTAGCGGGAGCGTATTACAATGAGCAGTTCTTC CASSFLAGAYYNEQFF
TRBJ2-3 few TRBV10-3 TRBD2 TGTGCCATCAGTGATCGGACTAGCGCGGCAGATACGCAGTATTTT CAISDRTSAADTQYF
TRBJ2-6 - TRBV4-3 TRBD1 TGCGCCAGCAGCCCTTCCCCTTCCGGGACAGCGGACAACGTCCTGACTTTC CASSPSPSGTADNVLTF
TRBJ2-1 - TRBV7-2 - TGTGCCAGCAGCTTACGACGGGACTCCAATGAGCAGTTCTTC CASSLRRDSNEQFF
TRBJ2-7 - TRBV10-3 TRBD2 TGTGCCATCAGTGAGTTGGCGGCTAGCGGGAGACCCCTAAGCTCCTACGAGCAGTACTTC CAISELAASGRPLSSYEQYF
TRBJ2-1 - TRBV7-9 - TGTGCCAGCAGCGGGAGGCCTAATGAGCAGTTCTTC CASSGRPNEQFF
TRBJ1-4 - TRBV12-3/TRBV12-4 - TGTGCCAGCTCAATCAGGGTGGCGGAAAAACTGTTTTTT CASSIRVAEKLFF
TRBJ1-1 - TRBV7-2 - TGTGCCAGCAGCAACAGGGATTTAAATGGTGAAGCTTTCTTT CASSNRDLNGEAFF
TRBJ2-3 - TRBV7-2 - TGTGCCAGCAGCTTAGCTGGGGGGGCTAGCACAGATACGCAGTATTTT CASSLAGGASTDTQYF
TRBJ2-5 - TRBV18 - TGTGCCAGCTCACCATCAGCCGGGATCTCGGGGGAAGAGACCCAGTACTTC CASSPSAGISGEETQYF
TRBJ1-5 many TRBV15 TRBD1 TGTGCCACCAGCGGGGACAGGGGGCGCGGTCAGCCCCAGCATTTT CATSGDRGRGQPQHF
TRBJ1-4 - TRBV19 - TGTGCCACATCCAGGGATTCTGGTGAAAAACTGTTTTTT CATSRDSGEKLFF
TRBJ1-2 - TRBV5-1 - TGCGCCAGCAGCTTGGGACAGACAATGAACTATGGCTACACCTTC CASSLGQTMNYGYTF
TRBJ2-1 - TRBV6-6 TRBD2 TGTGCCAGCAGCTGGTTCGCTAAGACTAGCGGGAGGGCCTCCTACAATGAGCAGTTCTTC CASSWFAKTSGRASYNEQFF
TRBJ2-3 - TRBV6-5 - TGTGCCAGCAGTTACCTAGGGGAAGATACGCAGTATTTT CASSYLGEDTQYF
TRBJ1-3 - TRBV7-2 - TGTGCCAGCAGCTTAAGACAGGGAAACACCATATATTTT CASSLRQGNTIYF
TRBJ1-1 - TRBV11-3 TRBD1 TGTGCCAGCAGCTCCAGGGGGGACACTGAAGCTTTCTTT CASSSRGDTEAFF
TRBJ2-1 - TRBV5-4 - TGTGCCAGCAGCTTGGTTCCCCTTAACAATGAGCAGTTCTTC CASSLVPLNNEQFF
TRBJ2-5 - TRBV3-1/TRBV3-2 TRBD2 TGTGCCAGCAGCCCCCGCCTGCGACTAGCGGGAGATGAGACCCAGTACTTC CASSPRLRLAGDETQYF
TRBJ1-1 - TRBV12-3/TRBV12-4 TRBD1 TGTGCCAGCAGTGGACAGGGGAACACTGAAGCTTTCTTT CASSGQGNTEAFF
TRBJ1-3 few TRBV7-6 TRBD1 TGTGCCAGCAGCCCATCTGCAGGGGGACAAAACACCATATATTTT CASSPSAGGQNTIYF
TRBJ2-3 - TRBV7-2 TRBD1 TGTGCCAGCAGCCCGGACAGGCGAGGCACAGATACGCAGTATTTT CASSPDRRGTDTQYF
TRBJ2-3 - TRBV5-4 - TGTGCCAGCAGCCCTAGGGGGGCGGGAGCGGGAGATACGCAGTATTTT CASSPRGAGAGDTQYF
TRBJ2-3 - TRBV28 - TGTGCCAGCAGAATGGGAGGATCTAGCACAGATACGCAGTATTTT CASRMGGSSTDTQYF